The 21 T cell receptor beta chains below all came from one sample that was sequenced in a study of T cell responses to AZD1222 COVID-19 vaccine. Data came from immunoSEQ multiplex PCR; TCRdb stores just in-frame clones and leaves some out. The sample has over 120,000 clones, 86% seen once. The source was peripheral blood, collected 28 days after the second AZD1222 dose. Every receptor here comes from an adult who received the AZD1222 COVID-19 vaccine.

As DNA, the CDR3 is TGTGCCATCAGTGAGCCCGTAGCGGGAGCCCATGAGCAGTTCTTC. It yields the protein CAISEPVAGAHEQFF. The chain recombines TRBV10-3 with TRBJ2-1; 9 positions agree with TRBD2. Germline CDR1 ENHRY, CDR2 SYGVKD. The CDR3 sequence is 15 residues long. Trimming cost V 2 bases and J 8 bases; bases outside gene matches: 7.

The rearrangement joins TRBV19 to TRBJ1-5, with TRBD1 as a possible D gene (6 bases). Germline CDR1 reads LNHDA; CDR2 reads SQIVND (reference sequence). Trimming removed 3 bases from V and 5 bases from J, with 14 bases in between. This CDR3 region has 15 residues. The DNA for the CDR3 is TGTGCCAGTAGTATTCCCGGGACACATTATCAGCCCCAGCATTTT. It is translated as CASSIPGTHYQPQHF.

This chain connects TRBV11-2 to TRBJ2-3; D is possibly TRBD2 (5 bases). CDR1 and CDR2 from the germline V gene are SGHAT and FQNNGV. V was shortened by 3 bases and J by 4 bases, with 8 bases between the two germline ends. The CDR3 has 13 amino acids. The CDR3 loop reads CASSFAGADTQYF. For the CDR3, the DNA is TGTGCCAGCAGCTTCGCGGGCGCAGATACGCAGTATTTT.

This sequence joins TRBV9 and TRBJ2-1; D is unresolved. Trimming took off 0 bases at V and 0 bases at J, with 7 bases between the two ends. Germline values: CDR1 SGDLS, CDR2 YYNGEE. There are 15 residues in the CDR3. The CDR3 DNA sequence: TGTGCCAGCAGCGTAGGGCAGAGCTCCTACAATGAGCAGTTCTTC. This codes for CASSVGQSSYNEQFF.

CDR3 protein: CATSLTGQIGYTF. CDR3 bases: TGTGCCACCAGCTTAACGGGACAAATTGGCTACACCTTC. This rearrangement joins TRBV24-1 to TRBJ1-2, with a possible D match to TRBD1 (6 bases). From germline, CDR1 is KGHDR and CDR2 SFDVKD. V lost 7 bases to trimming and J lost 7 bases, with 15 bases between them. This CDR3 is 13 amino acids long.

The chain has TRBV30 and TRBJ2-5; D is perhaps TRBD1 (6 bases). Deletions cut 4 bases from V and 1 base from J, with 10 bases between. The germline gives CDR1 GTSNPN, CDR2 SVGIG (reference sequence). The CDR3 sequence is 13 residues long. The CDR3 spells CAWNRASQETQYF. The CDR3, as DNA: TGTGCCTGGAACAGGGCTTCCCAAGAGACCCAGTACTTC. Full variable domain (remainder filled in from reference TRBV30 and TRBJ2-5): SQTIHQWPATLVQPVGSPLSLECTVEGTSNPNLYWYRQAAGRGLQLLFYSVGIGQISSEVPQNLSASRPQDRQFILSSKKLLLSDSGFYLCAWNRASQETQYFGPGTRLLVL.

The V call is TRBV20-1, the J call TRBJ1-6; D not resolved. Germline values: CDR1 DFQATT, CDR2 SNEGSKA (reference sequence). V was pared by 4 bases and J by 13 bases, with 8 bases between. The CDR3 has 10 residues. CDR3: CSATPMPLHF. CDR3 sequence (DNA): TGCAGTGCTACCCCGATGCCCCTCCACTTT.

The rearrangement joins TRBV27 to TRBJ1-1; maybe TRBD1 (5 bases). Looked up from germline, CDR1 is MNHEY and CDR2 is SMNVEV (reference sequence). This CDR3 spans 14 amino acids. Trimming stripped 3 bases from V and 2 bases from J, with 10 bases between. CDR3 region: CASSFGTSNTEAFF. Written as DNA, the CDR3 is TGTGCCAGCAGTTTTGGGACTAGCAACACTGAAGCTTTCTTT.

The CDR3 loop is CATSRDRGGMQPQHF. Here the CDR3 DNA reads TGTGCCACCAGCAGAGATCGGGGGGGCATGCAGCCCCAGCATTTT. This chain joins TRBV15 and TRBJ1-5, with a possible D match to TRBD1 (6 bases). The CDR3 consists of 15 residues. V gave up 0 bases and J gave up 7 bases, with 13 bases separating them. Germline V lookup: CDR1 LNHNV, CDR2 YYDKDF (reference sequence).

The chain couples TRBV12-3 or TRBV12-4 to TRBJ2-1; 9 bases agree with TRBD1. The CDR3 runs 13 residues. V gave up 8 bases and J gave up 15 bases; unmatched junction bases: 14. The CDR3 sequence: CASVLGQGLSPFF. As DNA, the CDR3 is TGTGCCAGCGTATTGGGACAGGGTTTAAGTCCGTTCTTC.

V gene TRBV5-8 combines with J gene TRBJ2-5, with 9 positions matching TRBD1. Germline CDR1 reads SGHTS; CDR2 reads YDEGEE. The CDR3 spans 18 residues. The CDR3 DNA reads TGTGCACCCGGAGGTTCGACAGGGGGGTGGACGTACCAAGAGACCCAGTACTTC. Its translation is CAPGGSTGGWTYQETQYF. Combining the CDR3 with reference TRBV5-8 and TRBJ2-5 gives the whole variable domain EAGVTQSPTHLIKTRGQQATLRCSPISGHTSVYWYQQALGLGLQFLLWYDEGEERNRGNFPPRFSGRQFPNYSSELNVNALELEDSALYLCAPGGSTGGWTYQETQYFGPGTRLLVL.

The chain employs TRBV29-1 and TRBJ1-1, with D possibly TRBD1 on 5 matching bases. The CDR3 consists of 11 residues. The germline gives CDR1 SQVTM, CDR2 ANQGSEA. Trimming pared 8 bases from V and 5 bases from J, leaving 12 bases between. For the CDR3, the DNA is TGCAGCTCGTGGGGGAATACTGAAGCTTTCTTT. Its protein is CSSWGNTEAFF.

The genes are TRBV6-5 and TRBJ1-1; a possible D gene is TRBD1 (5 bases). V was trimmed by 6 bases and J by 8 bases, leaving 10 bases between them. This CDR3 has 11 amino acids. CDR1 and CDR2 (germline): MNHEY, SVGAGI. The chain's CDR3 is CASRSSGEAFF. Written as DNA, the CDR3 is TGTGCCAGCAGGAGCTCAGGGGAAGCTTTCTTT.

This sequence joins TRBV7-9 and TRBJ2-7; TRBD1 might be the D (6 bases). Deletions cut 5 bases from V and 3 bases from J, with 17 bases between. There are 15 residues in the CDR3. Germline-derived CDR1 and CDR2 are SEHNR and FQNEAQ (reference sequence). The CDR3 is CASSPITGNNYEQYF. CDR3 nucleotides: TGTGCCAGCAGCCCGATCACAGGGAATAACTACGAGCAGTACTTC.

This chain links TRBV14 with TRBJ1-2, with TRBD1 matching 7 bases. The junction had 4 bases not matched to a gene; V was cut back by 4 bases and J by 8 bases. CDR1 is SGHDN, CDR2 FVKESK, per germline. The CDR3 length is 12 residues. In DNA form, the CDR3 reads TGTGCCAGCAGCCCCGACAGGGACGGCTACACCTTC. Amino acids: CASSPDRDGYTF.

This chain links TRBV9 with TRBJ1-5; 8 positions match TRBD1. Germline V gene data show CDR1 as SGDLS and CDR2 as YYNGEE. The junction had 5 bases not matched to a gene; V was cut back by 3 bases and J by 3 bases. The CDR3 sequence is 15 residues long. For the CDR3, the DNA is TGTGCCAGCAGCGCCCAGGGGGCCGTCAATCAGCCCCAGCATTTT. The encoded protein is CASSAQGAVNQPQHF.

This clone was seen a single time. The chain joins TRBV2 to TRBJ1-5; D might be TRBD1 (5 bases). Looked up from germline, CDR1 is SNHLY and CDR2 is FYNNEI. V lost 4 bases and J lost 0, with 13 bases in between. CDR3 length equals 16 residues. The CDR3 DNA reads as TGTGCCAGCAGTGGTGGGGCACACTATAGCAATCAGCCCCAGCATTTT. Amino acid sequence: CASSGGAHYSNQPQHF.

CDR3 in DNA: TGTGCCAGCAGCTTAGCGTCGGCCGGGGAGCTGTTTTTT. Its translation: CASSLASAGELFF. The genes are TRBV7-2 and TRBJ2-2; D is unresolved. The CDR3 is made up of 13 amino acids. The germline V gene has CDR1 SGHTA and CDR2 FQGNSA. V lost 0 bases, J lost 6 bases, and 5 bases lay in between.

The chain joins TRBV7-9 to TRBJ2-2; 11 bases fit TRBD2. The CDR3 has 16 amino acids. CDR1 SEHNR and CDR2 FQNEAQ come from the germline V gene (reference sequence). V lost 8 bases, J lost 6 bases, and 11 bases stayed unmatched. For the CDR3, the DNA is TGTGCCAGCTACCTCCCCTATAGCGGGAGGGCCGGGGAGCTGTTTTTT. Translated: CASYLPYSGRAGELFF.

The chain links TRBV4-1 to TRBJ1-2; no firm D call. Per germline, CDR1 MGHRA and CDR2 YSYEKL. Trimming took 1 base from V and 6 from J, leaving 12 bases between them. The CDR3 sequence is 14 residues long. In nucleotides, the CDR3 is TGCGCCAGCAGCCAAGTTGGGGTTATAAATGGCTACACCTTC. This sequence encodes CASSQVGVINGYTF.

The V gene is TRBV4-2, the J gene TRBJ2-1; tentative D call: TRBD2 (7 bases). CDR1 and CDR2 from the germline V gene are LGHNA and YNFKEQ. Trimming shortened V by 1 base and J by 6 bases, and 22 bases separated the two germline ends. CDR3 length: 18 amino acids. CDR3 bases: TGTGCCAGCAGCCAAGTCTTAAGGGGGGGGGCTGGTGGCAATGAGCAGTTCTTC. Its protein is CASSQVLRGGAGGNEQFF.